This TCR beta chain was recorded in a study of beta chain features in type 1 diabetes. Germline lookup yields CDR1 SNHLY and CDR2 FYNNEI. CDR3 length: 14 amino acids. Losses at the gene ends were 6 bases for V and 6 bases for J; bases not matched to a gene: 9. TCRB transcripts that were expressed got sequenced, as all of the isolated RNA had been reverse transcribed. Data came from immunoSEQ multiplex PCR; TCRdb stores just in-frame clones and leaves some out. The sample includes around 360,000 clones, roughly 12% of them seen just once. Notes on this clone: The antigen remains undetermined.

Findings and caveats of the study: All four CD4+ subsets of Type 1 diabetes patients contained TCRB CDR3s that were moderately but significantly shorter. A possible short-template PCR bias applies equally to patients and controls. For type 1 diabetes patients, VDJ junctions showed fewer insertions and more deletions.

Specimen: naive CD4+ T cells from blood. The chain combines TRBV2 with TRBJ2-7; 9 bases map to TRBD2. The source is a woman aged 18-29 years with type 1 diabetes. The CDR3 coding sequence is TGTGCCAGCAGCCTCGAACTAGCGGGTGGCGAGCAGTACTTC. It specifies CASSLELAGGEQYF.